A single sample is the source of the 25 T cell receptor beta chains below, sequenced in a study of shared clonotypes between healthy human individuals. TCRdb's copy holds only in-frame clones and misses some; the assay was immunoSEQ multiplex PCR. This table holds about 980,000 clones, 76% found once. The specimen sequenced was memory CD4+ T cells sorted from blood. Sample subset: CD45RA-negative fraction. Receptor source: a man aged 18 to 30 in good health.

This chain links TRBV29-1 with TRBJ2-2, with D possibly called TRBD1 or TRBD2 (5 bases each). The germline V gene encodes CDR1 SQVTM and CDR2 ANQGSEA. The CDR3 extends over 13 amino acids. Deletions cut 4 bases from V and 7 bases from J, with 13 bases between. CDR3 region: CSVGRGEGGELFF. The CDR3 bases are TGCAGCGTTGGCAGAGGGGAAGGCGGGGAGCTGTTTTTT.

The table lists this clone with a count of one. V usage is TRBV11-3 and J usage is TRBJ2-1, with TRBD2 identical over 12 bases. Germline V gene sequence: CDR1 SGHNT, CDR2 YENEEA. With 4 bases clipped from V and 8 bases from J, the junction kept 6 bases outside the gene matches. The CDR3 consists of 15 residues. Here the CDR3 reads CASSSGLAGSHEQFF. Here the CDR3 DNA reads TGTGCCAGCAGCTCCGGACTAGCGGGAAGCCATGAGCAGTTCTTC. The variable domain in full, completed from reference TRBV11-3 and TRBJ2-1, reads EAGVVQSPRYKIIEKKQPVAFWCNPISGHNTLYWYLQNLGQGPELLIRYENEEAVDDSQLPKDRFSAERLKGVDSTLKIQPAELGDSAVYLCASSSGLAGSHEQFFGPGTRLTVL.

The chain combines TRBV5-1 with TRBJ1-4; 11 bases map to TRBD1. With 2 bases clipped from V and 10 bases from J, the junction kept 10 bases outside the gene matches. Looked up from germline, CDR1 is SGHRS and CDR2 is YFSETQ. The CDR3 is made up of 16 amino acids. CDR3 loop: CASSLSFGTGGGKLFF. The DNA of the CDR3 is TGCGCCAGCAGCTTATCCTTCGGGACAGGGGGAGGAAAACTGTTTTTT.

In regard to this clone: Distinct nucleotide sequences in the sample also encode this CDR3. This sequence joins TRBV18 and TRBJ2-7; a weak D match, TRBD1 (6 bases). Germline V CDR1 and CDR2: KGHSH, LQKENI. Deletions cut 0 bases from V and 7 bases from J, with 16 bases between. The CDR3 loop spans 15 amino acids. In DNA, the CDR3 is TGTGCCAGCTCACCACCGGAGACAGGCCGGCGGGAGCAGTACTTC. Protein sequence: CASSPPETGRREQYF.

The chain joins TRBV28 to TRBJ2-7; D not resolved. CDR1 MDHEN and CDR2 SYDVKM come from the germline V gene. CDR3 length: 11 residues. V gave up 2 bases and J gave up 10 bases, with 9 bases separating them. CDR3 bases: TGTGCCAGCAGTTTAGGAGCCAGACAGTACTTC. This sequence encodes CASSLGARQYF. Together with reference TRBV28 and TRBJ2-7, the CDR3 gives the full variable domain: DVKVTQSSRYLVKRTGEKVFLECVQDMDHENMFWYRQDPGLGLRLIYFSYDVKMKEKGDIPEGYSVSREKKERFSLILESASTNQTSMYLCASSLGARQYFGPGTRLTVT.

This clone was found once. The V call is TRBV7-8, the J call TRBJ2-7; 9 bases align to TRBD2. V lost 4 bases, J lost 1 base, and 11 bases stayed unmatched. The CDR3 runs to 17 residues. Germline V CDR1 and CDR2: SGHVS, FQNEAQ. The CDR3 nucleotides read TGTGCCAGCAGCTCAGGAGGGCGCGGGAGGGTATCCTACGAGCAGTACTTC. It specifies CASSSGGRGRVSYEQYF.

The J gene is TRBJ2-3, the V gene TRBV6-5, with D maybe TRBD2 (6 bases). CDR3 length: 13 amino acids. Germline assignment: CDR1 MNHEY and CDR2 SVGAGI. With 1 base removed from V and 6 bases from J, the gap between germline ends came to 8 bases. CDR3 residues: CASSYYGGDTQYF. The CDR3, as DNA: TGTGCCAGCAGTTACTATGGGGGGGATACGCAGTATTTT.

J is TRBJ1-1 and V is TRBV18, with 12 bases fitting TRBD1. CDR1 and CDR2 (germline): KGHSH, LQKENI. This CDR3 is 15 amino acids long. V lost 3 bases and J lost 8; bases outside the gene matches: 7. The CDR3 protein is CASSPPGQGAREAFF. Written as DNA, the CDR3 is TGTGCCAGCTCACCCCCGGGACAGGGGGCCCGAGAAGCTTTCTTT.

The V and J genes are TRBV7-6 and TRBJ1-5; D possibly corresponds to TRBD1 (5 bases). The CDR3 runs to 18 residues. The germline V gene has CDR1 SGHVS and CDR2 FNYEAQ. With 5 bases removed from V and 11 bases from J, the gap between germline ends came to 31 bases. In DNA, the CDR3 is TGTGCCAGCAGCGTTTTAGGGGCAGAACTACCCCCCTCGGTAGCCCAGCATTTT. Its translation is CASSVLGAELPPSVAQHF.

V is TRBV5-4 and J is TRBJ1-5, with D maybe TRBD1 (5 bases). V lost 4 bases to trimming and J lost 2 bases, with 13 bases between them. The length of the CDR3 is 15 residues. Germline V gene sequence: CDR1 SGHNT, CDR2 YYREEE (reference sequence). The CDR3 spells CASSADGGGNQPQHF. The CDR3 coding sequence is TGTGCCAGCAGCGCGGACGGAGGGGGCAATCAGCCCCAGCATTTT. The whole variable domain, filled in from reference TRBV5-4 and TRBJ1-5, reads ETGVTQSPTHLIKTRGQQVTLRCSSQSGHNTVSWYQQALGQGPQFIFQYYREEENGRGNFPPRFSGLQFPNYSSELNVNALELDDSALYLCASSADGGGNQPQHFGDGTRLSIL.

Details on this clone: Other DNA sequences from this sample encode an identical CDR3 as well. The J gene is TRBJ2-7, the V gene TRBV5-1; possibly TRBD1 for D (6 bases). The germline gives CDR1 SGHRS, CDR2 YFSETQ. Trimming removed 4 bases at V and 0 bases at J, with 14 bases between. This CDR3 region has 15 residues. CDR3 DNA: TGCGCCAGCAGCCCCCGACAGGCCAGCTCCTACGAGCAGTACTTC. Protein: CASSPRQASSYEQYF.

This clone was seen a handful of times. The gene calls are TRBV15 and TRBJ1-2; tentative D call: TRBD1 (5 bases). Germline CDR1 and CDR2: LNHNV and YYDKDF (reference sequence). The CDR3 runs 14 residues. Trimming pared 3 bases from V and 4 bases from J, leaving 12 bases between. CDR3 loop: CATSSQGAAYGYTF. The CDR3 nucleotides read TGTGCCACCAGCAGTCAGGGCGCAGCCTATGGCTACACCTTC.

The rearrangement links TRBV6-4 to TRBJ1-2; no definite D call. The V gene's germline CDR1 is MRHNA and CDR2 SNTAGT. V gave up 1 base and J gave up 8 bases, with 14 bases separating them. The CDR3 runs to 14 residues. CDR3 nucleotide sequence: TGTGCCAGCAGTGACTACGTGGGTTCAGGCGGCTACACCTTC. Its translation is CASSDYVGSGGYTF.

To note about this clone: Other nucleotide sequences in the sample specify the same CDR3. V usage is TRBV9 and J usage is TRBJ2-5, with TRBD1 matching over 8 bases. Per the germline V gene, CDR1 is SGDLS and CDR2 is YYNGEE. Losses at the gene ends were 4 bases for V and 4 bases for J; bases not matched to a gene: 6. CDR3 length: 14 amino acids. The CDR3 nucleotides are TGTGCCAGCAGCCCCCGAGGACAGGGAGAGACCCAGTACTTC. It encodes CASSPRGQGETQYF.

The chain recombines TRBV7-2 with TRBJ2-1, with 15 bases fitting TRBD2. Unmatched junction bases numbered 16, after V lost 2 bases and J lost 14 bases. This CDR3 comprises 18 residues. From germline, CDR1 is SGHTA and CDR2 FQGNSA. CDR3 sequence: CASSLIAVRTSGGAKEFF. CDR3 bases: TGTGCCAGCAGCTTAATTGCCGTGCGGACTAGCGGGGGGGCCAAGGAGTTCTTC.

The genes are TRBV18 and TRBJ1-4; D perhaps matches TRBD1 (5 bases). CDR3 size: 14 residues. CDR1 is KGHSH, CDR2 LQKENI, per germline. V was clipped by 5 bases and J by 7 bases, with 14 bases between them. The CDR3 nucleotides read TGTGCCAGCTCATCCCAGGGTGACGGTGAAAAACTGTTTTTT. Its protein product is CASSSQGDGEKLFF.

With respect to this clone: A much larger clone differs from this one at a single base, so this may be a read error. The chain uses TRBV7-6 and TRBJ2-5, with 8 bases that match TRBD1. The V segment lost 1 base and the J segment 4 bases; nucleotides outside the gene matches: 2. CDR1 and CDR2 (germline): SGHVS, FNYEAQ. CDR3 size: 14 residues. CDR3 nucleotides: TGTGCCAGCAGCTTAGGGACAGGGCGAGAGACCCAGTACTTC. Its protein is CASSLGTGRETQYF.

This chain joins TRBV21-1 and TRBJ2-7; TRBD2, the table's D call, was not compared with the DNA. TRBV21-1 is described as a pseudogene. CDR3 size: 15 residues. CDR3 region: CASLYLAGEGCEQYF. For the CDR3, the DNA is TGTGCCAGCCTCTATTTGGCGGGAGAAGGGTGCGAGCAGTACTTC.

The chain links TRBV10-3 to TRBJ2-7; D gene ambiguous. CDR1 and CDR2 from the germline V gene are ENHRY and SYGVKD. The germline V and J ends were trimmed by 4 bases and 2 bases, with 9 bases remaining between them. This CDR3 spans 13 amino acids. The CDR3 here is CAISGEPPYEQYF. CDR3 sequence (DNA): TGTGCCATCAGTGGCGAACCACCCTACGAGCAGTACTTC.

This clone has a count of ten or more. This chain joins TRBV7-8 and TRBJ2-1, with TRBD2 matching over 7 bases. The CDR3 sequence is 13 residues long. Unmatched junction bases numbered 3, after V lost 0 bases and J lost 10 bases. Germline V gives CDR1 SGHVS, CDR2 FQNEAQ. The CDR3 is CASSLAGGREQFF. As DNA, the CDR3 is TGTGCCAGCAGCTTAGCGGGGGGGAGGGAGCAGTTCTTC.

This chain joins TRBV2 and TRBJ1-6, with D perhaps TRBD1 (6 bases). Per germline, CDR1 SNHLY and CDR2 FYNNEI. CDR3 length equals 16 residues. V was pared by 4 bases and J by 6 bases, with 16 bases between. CDR3 DNA: TGTGCCAGCAGTGCCCAGGGGCAGGGCCTTAATTCACCCCTCCACTTT. Amino acid sequence: CASSAQGQGLNSPLHF.

V and J are TRBV9 and TRBJ2-3, with no clear D. Per the germline V gene, CDR1 is SGDLS and CDR2 is YYNGEE. The V and J ends lost 6 bases and 1 base respectively, with 6 bases between them. The CDR3 sequence is 12 residues long. In nucleotides, the CDR3 is TGTGCCAGCAATCGAGGCACAGATACGCAGTATTTT. This encodes CASNRGTDTQYF. The variable domain in full, with the rest retrieved from reference TRBV9 and TRBJ2-3, is DSGVTQTPKHLITATGQRVTLRCSPRSGDLSVYWYQQSLDQGLQFLIQYYNGEERAKGNILERFSAQQFPDLHSELNLSSLELGDSALYFCASNRGTDTQYFGPGTRLTVL.

The chain carries TRBV7-9 and TRBJ1-6, with no clear D. Trimming removed 4 bases from V and 10 bases from J, with 14 bases in between. Germline V lookup: CDR1 SEHNR, CDR2 FQNEAQ (reference sequence). This CDR3 has 14 residues. CDR3 amino acids: CASSSSDGGSPLHF. CDR3 bases: TGTGCCAGCAGCTCATCGGACGGAGGGTCACCCCTCCACTTT.

V usage is TRBV19 and J usage is TRBJ1-2; tentative D call: TRBD1 (5 bases). Deletions cut 5 bases from V and 2 bases from J, with 12 bases between. The CDR3 consists of 14 residues. Germline V gives CDR1 LNHDA, CDR2 SQIVND (reference sequence). CDR3 DNA sequence: TGTGCCAGTAGTCCTGGGACCAAAAACTATGGCTACACCTTC. Protein product: CASSPGTKNYGYTF.

This clone was counted a few times. The chain combines TRBV10-3 with TRBJ2-1, with no clear D. The CDR3 is made up of 13 amino acids. The germline V and J ends were trimmed by 6 bases and 8 bases, with 14 bases remaining between them. The germline V gene encodes CDR1 ENHRY and CDR2 SYGVKD. CDR3: CAIRPPQDDEQFF. CDR3 coding DNA: TGTGCCATCAGGCCTCCTCAAGACGATGAGCAGTTCTTC.